The subject of this entry is one TCR beta chain. Its matching antigen is unknown. The sample comes from a study of identifying expanded T cells in peripheral blood. Findings of the study overall: Roughly two-week clone count variance significantly increased as total template count grew. About 1.2 clones differed between technical replicates, versus approximately 16 and 20 over time.

Clones were sequenced by immunoSEQ multiplex PCR, and TCRdb holds only the in-frame ones, with some missing. The table lists about 130,000 clones, less than 90% of them singletons. Healthy donors had no documented immune events, such as infections, while sampled. The sequence was collected from a person between 18 and 70 years old in good health. Sequencing input: blood.

Here the CDR3 reads CATTPKAGYSNQPQHF. In DNA, the CDR3 is TGTGCCACCACACCAAAAGCGGGCTATAGCAATCAGCCCCAGCATTTT. The V and J genes are TRBV7-7 and TRBJ1-5; no reliable D call. V dropped 10 bases and J dropped 0 bases, with 19 bases sitting between them. Germline CDR1 reads SSHAT; CDR2 reads FNYEAQ (reference sequence). CDR3 length equals 16 residues.